These 16 T cell receptor beta chains share one sample of origin, sequenced in a study of technical replicates of blood from a few donors. The repertoire was sequenced with immunoSEQ multiplex PCR; TCRdb's copy has only in-frame clones and lacks some. Of 65,000 to 80,000 clones listed, about 92% were seen once; the top ten hold less than 0.4%. The sequencing input was T cells isolated from PBMCs. Source of these receptors: a human donor in good health.

The chain combines TRBV11-3 with TRBJ2-3; a possible D gene is TRBD2 (6 bases). CDR1 is SGHNT, CDR2 YENEEA, per germline. Between the trimmed V and J ends, which lost 5 bases and 7 bases, there was a span of 13 bases. This CDR3 has 13 amino acids. CDR3 protein: CASSRTTSHTQYF. The CDR3 nucleotides read TGTGCCAGCAGCCGCACCACTAGCCATACGCAGTATTTT. Full variable domain (rest looked up from reference TRBV11-3 and TRBJ2-3): EAGVVQSPRYKIIEKKQPVAFWCNPISGHNTLYWYLQNLGQGPELLIRYENEEAVDDSQLPKDRFSAERLKGVDSTLKIQPAELGDSAVYLCASSRTTSHTQYFGPGTRLTVL.

The rearrangement links TRBV9 to TRBJ1-2, with 7 bases that match TRBD1. From germline, CDR1 is SGDLS and CDR2 YYNGEE. V lost 3 bases, J lost 4 bases, and 3 bases stayed unmatched. CDR3 length: 13 amino acids. CDR3 in DNA: TGTGCCAGCAGCGGACAGGGTAGCTATGGCTACACCTTC. Its translation: CASSGQGSYGYTF. The full variable domain, with the rest looked up from reference TRBV9 and TRBJ1-2, is DSGVTQTPKHLITATGQRVTLRCSPRSGDLSVYWYQQSLDQGLQFLIQYYNGEERAKGNILERFSAQQFPDLHSELNLSSLELGDSALYFCASSGQGSYGYTFGSGTRLTVV.

The V gene is TRBV9, the J gene TRBJ1-2; the match to TRBD1 covers 12 bases. Germline CDR1 and CDR2: SGDLS and YYNGEE. The CDR3 spans 14 residues. V lost 4 bases and J lost 8; bases outside the gene matches: 6. CDR3 region: CASSSGDRGLGYTF. The CDR3, as DNA: TGTGCCAGCAGCTCCGGGGACAGGGGGCTAGGCTACACCTTC.

The chain joins TRBV7-2 to TRBJ2-7, with TRBD2 matching 11 bases. The CDR3 is 14 amino acids. Germline V CDR1 and CDR2: SGHTA, FQGNSA. J lost 9 bases, V lost 5 bases, and 9 bases had no gene match. The CDR3 is CASSPTSGSGMQYF. CDR3 sequence (DNA): TGTGCCAGCAGCCCTACTAGCGGGAGCGGTATGCAGTACTTC.

The V gene is TRBV9, the J gene TRBJ2-7, with D perhaps matching TRBD1 (5 bases). In germline, CDR1 is SGDLS, CDR2 YYNGEE. V was shortened by 4 bases and J by 0 bases, with 14 bases between the two germline ends. CDR3 size: 15 residues. The CDR3 loop is CASSLSPGFSYEQYF. CDR3 nucleotides: TGTGCCAGCAGCTTGAGTCCAGGGTTCTCCTACGAGCAGTACTTC.

CDR3 amino acids: CASSLYRDRGIRDTEAFF. The CDR3 DNA is TGCGCCAGCAGCCTTTACCGGGACAGGGGGATTCGAGACACTGAAGCTTTCTTT. The chain combines TRBV5-1 with TRBJ1-1; 11 nucleotides match TRBD1. J lost 3 bases, V lost 4 bases, and 14 bases had no gene match. Germline CDR1 SGHRS, CDR2 YFSETQ. The CDR3 consists of 18 residues. Together with reference TRBV5-1 and TRBJ1-1, the CDR3 gives the full variable domain: KAGVTQTPRYLIKTRGQQVTLSCSPISGHRSVSWYQQTPGQGLQFLFEYFSETQRNKGNFPGRFSGRQFSNSRSEMNVSTLELGDSALYLCASSLYRDRGIRDTEAFFGQGTRLTVV.

This chain uses TRBV30 with TRBJ2-3; 7 bases line up with TRBD2. The ends lost 3 bases at V and 3 bases at J; junction bases unmatched: 6. CDR3 size: 14 residues. Germline CDR1 is GTSNPN and CDR2 is SVGIG (reference sequence). CDR3 bases: TGTGCCTGGAGAGGACTAGTAGAGACAGATACGCAGTATTTT. Translated, it gives CAWRGLVETDTQYF.

This clone appeared once. This rearrangement joins TRBV7-3 to TRBJ2-2, with 12 bases that match TRBD2. The V and J ends lost 2 bases and 8 bases, in that order; junction bases with no gene match: 3. This CDR3 contains 15 residues. Germline lookup yields CDR1 SGHTA and CDR2 FQGTGA. The CDR3 coding sequence is TGTGCCAGCAGCTTACTAGCGGGAGGGCCGGGGGAGCTGTTTTTT. Translation: CASSLLAGGPGELFF.

This chain joins TRBV29-1 and TRBJ2-7, with D perhaps matching TRBD1 (5 bases). Trimming cost V 4 bases and J 2 bases, with 12 bases left between them. This CDR3 is 13 amino acids long. Germline CDR1 is SQVTM and CDR2 is ANQGSEA. CDR3 sequence: CSVVTVDTYEQYF. For the CDR3, the DNA is TGCAGCGTTGTGACAGTTGATACCTACGAGCAGTACTTC.

The chain recombines TRBV5-1 with TRBJ2-1; 8 nucleotides agree with TRBD2. The CDR3 has 16 amino acids. CDR1 is SGHRS and CDR2 is YFSETQ in the germline V gene. V lost 2 bases and J lost 2; bases outside the gene matches: 6. The CDR3 DNA is TGCGCCAGCAGCTTCCCGGGAGGGCGTGCCTACAATGAGCAGTTCTTC. It codes for CASSFPGGRAYNEQFF.

The chain couples TRBV7-2 to TRBJ2-7, with 9 bases aligning to TRBD1. Per the germline V gene, CDR1 is SGHTA and CDR2 is FQGNSA. The V and J ends lost 2 bases and 1 base, in that order; junction bases with no gene match: 9. This CDR3 comprises 17 residues. CDR3 bases: TGTGCCAGCAGCTTACGAAGAGGCGGGACAGGGTCCTACGAGCAGTACTTC. Amino acid sequence: CASSLRRGGTGSYEQYF.

The gene calls are TRBV4-1 and TRBJ1-5; D remains ambiguous. The CDR3 runs to 15 residues. The V and J ends lost 0 bases and 7 bases respectively, with 13 bases between them. Germline V gene data show CDR1 as MGHRA and CDR2 as YSYEKL. DNA of the CDR3: TGCGCCAGCAGCCAAGATTTCGGAGTTGGGCAGCCCCAGCATTTT. Translating gives CASSQDFGVGQPQHF.

The chain carries TRBV10-3 and TRBJ1-5, with 11 bases identical to TRBD1. V was pared by 5 bases and J by 7 bases, with 7 bases of the junction left unmatched. This CDR3 comprises 15 residues. Germline CDR1 and CDR2: ENHRY and SYGVKD. This CDR3 reads CAISLGQGDGQPQHF. CDR3 nucleotides: TGTGCCATCAGTTTGGGACAGGGGGACGGACAGCCCCAGCATTTT.

The chain is built from TRBV29-1 and TRBJ2-1; 12 bases are a match to TRBD1. The CDR3 covers 13 residues. V shed 7 bases and J 8 bases; nucleotides not matched to a gene: 6. Per germline, CDR1 SQVTM and CDR2 ANQGSEA. CDR3 protein: CSAGTGGSDEQFF. Written as DNA, the CDR3 is TGCAGCGCTGGGACAGGGGGCTCGGATGAGCAGTTCTTC.

This clone was seen just once. The gene calls are TRBV10-3 and TRBJ1-2; TRBD1 agrees at 7 bases. Trimming removed 4 bases from V and 6 bases from J; junction bases left unmatched: 11. The germline CDR1 and CDR2 sequences are ENHRY and SYGVKD. The CDR3 is 15 residues long. The CDR3 DNA reads as TGTGCCATCAGTGGACAGGGAAGAAAGTTCGATGGCTACACCTTC. It specifies CAISGQGRKFDGYTF.

The chain joins TRBV6-1 to TRBJ2-7; D is unresolved. Trimming left V 8 bases short and J 0 bases short, with 11 bases between. The CDR3 has 13 amino acids. Germline V gives CDR1 MNHNS, CDR2 SASEGT. In nucleotides, the CDR3 is TGTGCCAGCCTAGGTCTGACCTCCTACGAGCAGTACTTC. Its translation: CASLGLTSYEQYF.